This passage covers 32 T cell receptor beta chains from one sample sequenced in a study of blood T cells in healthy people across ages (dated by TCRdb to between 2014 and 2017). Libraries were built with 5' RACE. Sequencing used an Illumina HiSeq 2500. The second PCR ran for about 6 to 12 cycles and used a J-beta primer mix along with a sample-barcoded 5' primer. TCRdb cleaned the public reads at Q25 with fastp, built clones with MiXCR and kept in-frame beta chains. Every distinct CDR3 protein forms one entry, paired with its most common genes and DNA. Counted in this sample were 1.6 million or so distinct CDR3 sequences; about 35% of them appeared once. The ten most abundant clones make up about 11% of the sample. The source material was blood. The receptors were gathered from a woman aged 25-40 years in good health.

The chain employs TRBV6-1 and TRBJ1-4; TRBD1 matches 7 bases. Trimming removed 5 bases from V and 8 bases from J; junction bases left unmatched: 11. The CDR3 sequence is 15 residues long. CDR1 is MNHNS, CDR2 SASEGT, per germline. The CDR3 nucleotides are TGTGCCAGCAGTACGCCGGGACAGCGGTGGGAAAAACTGTTTTTT. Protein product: CASSTPGQRWEKLFF.

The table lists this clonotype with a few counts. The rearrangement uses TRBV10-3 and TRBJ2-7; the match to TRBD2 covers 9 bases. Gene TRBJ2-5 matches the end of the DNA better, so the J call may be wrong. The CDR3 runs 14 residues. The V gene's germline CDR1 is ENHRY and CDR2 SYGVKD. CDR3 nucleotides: TGTGCCATCAGTGACGCGGGGGGGCGGGAGACCCAGTACTTC. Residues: CAISDAGGRETQYF.

The CDR3 is CASSLPGQGDEQYF. DNA of the CDR3: TGCGCCAGCAGCTTACCGGGACAGGGGGACGAGCAGTACTTC. V usage is TRBV5-1 and J usage is TRBJ2-4; 11 positions agree with TRBD1. The J call may be wrong; the DNA end is better matched by TRBJ2-7. The CDR3 contains 14 residues. CDR1 and CDR2 (germline): SGHRS, YFSETQ.

CDR3 sequence: CASSIGGTSLLTAKNIQYF. DNA of the CDR3: TGTGCCAGCAGTATAGGAGGGACTAGCTTGCTTACAGCCAAAAACATTCAGTACTTC. The rearrangement links TRBV12-3 or TRBV12-4 to TRBJ2-4; 9 bases line up with TRBD2. The CDR3 totals 19 residues. V was clipped by 5 bases and J by 0 bases; unmatched bases: 14.

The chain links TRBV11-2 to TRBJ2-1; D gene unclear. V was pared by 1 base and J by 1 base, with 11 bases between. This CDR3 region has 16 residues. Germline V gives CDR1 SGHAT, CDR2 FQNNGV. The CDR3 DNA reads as TGTGCCAGCAGCTTAGGGCTTCGACTTTCCTACAATGAGCAGTTCTTC. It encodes CASSLGLRLSYNEQFF.

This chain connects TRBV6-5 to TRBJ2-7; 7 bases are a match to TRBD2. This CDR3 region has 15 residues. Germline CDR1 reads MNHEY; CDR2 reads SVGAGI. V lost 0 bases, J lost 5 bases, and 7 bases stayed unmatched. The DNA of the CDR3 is TGTGCCAGCAGTTACTCGCGGGGCGGGAGCCACGAGCAGTACTTC. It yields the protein CASSYSRGGSHEQYF.

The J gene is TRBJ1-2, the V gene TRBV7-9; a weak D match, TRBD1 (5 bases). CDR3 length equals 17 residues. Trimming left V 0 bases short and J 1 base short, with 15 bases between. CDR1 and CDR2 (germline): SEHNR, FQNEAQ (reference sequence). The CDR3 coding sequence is TGTGCCAGCAGCTTAGCCGGAGGAAGGGGCCTTAACTATGGCTACACCTTC. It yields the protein CASSLAGGRGLNYGYTF.

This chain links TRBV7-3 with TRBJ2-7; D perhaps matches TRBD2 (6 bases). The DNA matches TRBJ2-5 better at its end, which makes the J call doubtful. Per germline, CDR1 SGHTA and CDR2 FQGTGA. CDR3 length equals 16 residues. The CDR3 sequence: CASSLTGGFKGETQYF. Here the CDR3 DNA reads TGTGCCAGCAGCTTAACGGGGGGTTTCAAGGGGGAGACCCAGTACTTC.

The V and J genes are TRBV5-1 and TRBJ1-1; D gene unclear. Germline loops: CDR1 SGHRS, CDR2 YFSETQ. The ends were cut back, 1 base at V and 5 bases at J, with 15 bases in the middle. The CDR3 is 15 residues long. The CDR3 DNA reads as TGCGCCAGCAGCTTGAGTCTGGGGTTGGAAACTGAAGCTTTCTTT. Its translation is CASSLSLGLETEAFF.

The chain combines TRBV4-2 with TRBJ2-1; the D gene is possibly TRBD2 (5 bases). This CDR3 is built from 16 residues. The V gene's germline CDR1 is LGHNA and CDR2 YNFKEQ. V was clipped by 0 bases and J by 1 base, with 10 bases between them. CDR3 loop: CASSQETTFSYNEQFF. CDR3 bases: TGTGCCAGCAGCCAAGAGACTACTTTTTCCTACAATGAGCAGTTCTTC.

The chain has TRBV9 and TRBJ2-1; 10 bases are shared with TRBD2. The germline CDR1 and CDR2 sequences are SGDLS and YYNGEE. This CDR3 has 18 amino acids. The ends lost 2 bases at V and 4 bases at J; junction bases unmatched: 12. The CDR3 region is CASSVPLAGEFGYNEQFF. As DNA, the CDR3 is TGTGCCAGCAGCGTGCCGCTAGCGGGAGAGTTTGGGTACAATGAGCAGTTCTTC.

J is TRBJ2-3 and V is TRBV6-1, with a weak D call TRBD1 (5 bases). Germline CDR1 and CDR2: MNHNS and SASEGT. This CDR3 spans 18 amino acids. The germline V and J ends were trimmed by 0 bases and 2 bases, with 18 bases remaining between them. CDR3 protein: CASSEAGASSSLTDTQYF. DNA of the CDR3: TGTGCCAGCAGTGAAGCTGGGGCTAGTTCCTCACTCACAGATACGCAGTATTTT.

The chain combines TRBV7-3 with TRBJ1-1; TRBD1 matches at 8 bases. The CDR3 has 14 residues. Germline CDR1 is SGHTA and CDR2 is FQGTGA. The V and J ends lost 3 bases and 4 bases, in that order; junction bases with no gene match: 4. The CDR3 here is CASSFQGARTEAFF. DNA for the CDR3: TGTGCCAGCAGCTTTCAGGGGGCGCGCACTGAAGCTTTCTTT.

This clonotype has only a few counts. CDR3 protein: CASIRRGATDTQYF. The CDR3 bases are TGTGCCAGCATTCGGCGGGGGGCCACAGATACGCAGTATTTT. The genes are TRBV6-2 or TRBV6-3 and TRBJ2-3; 8 nucleotides line up with TRBD2. From germline, CDR1 is MNHEY and CDR2 SVGEGT. The V gene end was trimmed by 7 bases and the J gene end by 2 bases; junction bases not matched to a gene: 5. There are 14 residues in the CDR3.

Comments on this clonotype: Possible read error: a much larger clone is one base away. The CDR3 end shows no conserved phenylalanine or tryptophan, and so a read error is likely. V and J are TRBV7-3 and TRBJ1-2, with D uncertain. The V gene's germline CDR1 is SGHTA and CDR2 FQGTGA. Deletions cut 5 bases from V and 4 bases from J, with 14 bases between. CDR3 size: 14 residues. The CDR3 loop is CASSHTGTGYGYTC. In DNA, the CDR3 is TGTGCCAGCAGCCACACGGGAACGGGCTATGGCTACACCTGC.

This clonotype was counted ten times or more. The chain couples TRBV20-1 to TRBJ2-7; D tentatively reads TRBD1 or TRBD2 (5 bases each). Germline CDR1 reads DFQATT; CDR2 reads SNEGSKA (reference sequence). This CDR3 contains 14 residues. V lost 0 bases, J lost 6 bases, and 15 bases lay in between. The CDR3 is CSARDPGAWGEQYF. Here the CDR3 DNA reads TGCAGTGCTAGAGATCCCGGGGCGTGGGGCGAGCAGTACTTC.

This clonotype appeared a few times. The CDR3 reads CSAYDRLAGVFTDTQYF. Here the CDR3 DNA reads TGCAGTGCTTACGATAGACTAGCGGGAGTATTCACAGATACGCAGTATTTT. V usage is TRBV20-1 and J usage is TRBJ2-3, with 12 bases identical to TRBD2. With V trimmed by 5 bases and J by 2 bases, 11 bases remained unmatched. The length of the CDR3 is 17 residues. CDR1 is DFQATT, CDR2 SNEGSKA, per germline (reference sequence).

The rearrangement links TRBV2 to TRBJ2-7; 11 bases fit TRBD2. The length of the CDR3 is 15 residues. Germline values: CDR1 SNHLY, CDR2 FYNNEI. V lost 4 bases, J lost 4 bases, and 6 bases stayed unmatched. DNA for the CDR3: TGTGCCAGCAGTGGTTCGGGACTAGCGGATTACGAGCAGTACTTC. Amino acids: CASSGSGLADYEQYF.

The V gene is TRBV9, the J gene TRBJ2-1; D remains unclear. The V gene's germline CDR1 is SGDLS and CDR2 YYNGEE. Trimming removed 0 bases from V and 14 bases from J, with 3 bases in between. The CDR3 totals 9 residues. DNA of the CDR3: TGTGCCAGCAGCGTAGCTAAGTTCTTC. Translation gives CASSVAKFF.

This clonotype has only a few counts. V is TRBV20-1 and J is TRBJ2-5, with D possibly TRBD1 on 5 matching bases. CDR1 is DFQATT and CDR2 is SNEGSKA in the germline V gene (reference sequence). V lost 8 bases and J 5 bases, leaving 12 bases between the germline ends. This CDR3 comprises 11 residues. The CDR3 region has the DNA TGCAGTACCAGGGTACGCGAGACCCAGTACTTC. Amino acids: CSTRVRETQYF.

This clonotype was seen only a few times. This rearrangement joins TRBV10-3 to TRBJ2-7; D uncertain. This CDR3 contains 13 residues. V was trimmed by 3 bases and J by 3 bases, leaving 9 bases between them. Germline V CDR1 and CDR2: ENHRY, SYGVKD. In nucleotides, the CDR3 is TGTGCCATCAGTGACCCGCCCCACTACGAGCAGTACTTC. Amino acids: CAISDPPHYEQYF.

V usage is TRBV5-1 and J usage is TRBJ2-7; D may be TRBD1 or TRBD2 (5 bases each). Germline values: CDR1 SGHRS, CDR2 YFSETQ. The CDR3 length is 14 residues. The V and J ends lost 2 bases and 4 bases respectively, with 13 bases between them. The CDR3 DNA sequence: TGCGCCAGCAGCTTCCTCCCTGGGGGTTACGAGCAGTACTTC. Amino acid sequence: CASSFLPGGYEQYF.

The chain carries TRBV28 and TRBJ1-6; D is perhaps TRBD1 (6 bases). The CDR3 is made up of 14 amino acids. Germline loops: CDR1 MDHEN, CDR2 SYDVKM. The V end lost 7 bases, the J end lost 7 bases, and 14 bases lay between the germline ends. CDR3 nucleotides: TGTGCCAGCACCCTGGTGGGGGCCAATTCACCCCTCCACTTT. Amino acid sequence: CASTLVGANSPLHF. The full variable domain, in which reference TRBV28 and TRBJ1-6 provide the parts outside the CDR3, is DVKVTQSSRYLVKRTGEKVFLECVQDMDHENMFWYRQDPGLGLRLIYFSYDVKMKEKGDIPEGYSVSREKKERFSLILESASTNQTSMYLCASTLVGANSPLHFGNGTRLTVT.

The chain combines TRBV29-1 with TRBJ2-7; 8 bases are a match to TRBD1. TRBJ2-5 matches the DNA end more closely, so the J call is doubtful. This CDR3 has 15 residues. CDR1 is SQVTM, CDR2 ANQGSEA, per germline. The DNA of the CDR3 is TGCAGCGTTGGAAGGACAGGGCATGGACGAGAGACCCAGTACTTC. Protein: CSVGRTGHGRETQYF.

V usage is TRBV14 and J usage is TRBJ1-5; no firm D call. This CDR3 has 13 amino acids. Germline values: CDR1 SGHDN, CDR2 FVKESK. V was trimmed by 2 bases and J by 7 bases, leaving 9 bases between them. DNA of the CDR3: TGTGCCAGCAGCCAAACCCTAGAGCAGCCCCAGCATTTT. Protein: CASSQTLEQPQHF.

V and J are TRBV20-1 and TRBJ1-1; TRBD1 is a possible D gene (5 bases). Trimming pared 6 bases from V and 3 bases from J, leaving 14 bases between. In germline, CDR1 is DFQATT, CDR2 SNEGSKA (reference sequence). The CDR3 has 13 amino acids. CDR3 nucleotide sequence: TGCAGTGCCGGGGGGAAGGTAGACACTGAAGCTTTCTTT. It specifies CSAGGKVDTEAFF.

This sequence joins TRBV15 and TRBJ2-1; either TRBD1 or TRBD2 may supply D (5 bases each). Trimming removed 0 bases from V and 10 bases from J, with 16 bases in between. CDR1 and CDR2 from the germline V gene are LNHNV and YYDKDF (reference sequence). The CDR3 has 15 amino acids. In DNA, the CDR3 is TGTGCCACCAGCAGAGATCGGCAGGGAGCTGGGGAGCAGTTCTTC. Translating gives CATSRDRQGAGEQFF.

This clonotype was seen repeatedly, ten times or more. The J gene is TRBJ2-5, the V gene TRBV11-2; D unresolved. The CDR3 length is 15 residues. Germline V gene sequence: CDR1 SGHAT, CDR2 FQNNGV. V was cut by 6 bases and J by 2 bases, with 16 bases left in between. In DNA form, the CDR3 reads TGTGCCAGCAGTCTAGATGGCACTTATCAAGAGACCCAGTACTTC. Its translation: CASSLDGTYQETQYF.

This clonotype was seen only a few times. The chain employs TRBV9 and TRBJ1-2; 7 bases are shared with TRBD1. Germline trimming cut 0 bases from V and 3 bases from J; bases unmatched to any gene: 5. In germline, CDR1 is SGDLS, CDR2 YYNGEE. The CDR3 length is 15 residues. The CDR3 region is CASSVAEGTDYGYTF. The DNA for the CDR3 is TGTGCCAGCAGCGTAGCGGAGGGGACAGACTATGGCTACACCTTC.

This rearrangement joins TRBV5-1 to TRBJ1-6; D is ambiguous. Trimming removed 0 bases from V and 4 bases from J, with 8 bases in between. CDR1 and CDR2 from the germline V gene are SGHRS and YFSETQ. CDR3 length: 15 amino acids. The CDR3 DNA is TGCGCCAGCAGCTTGGATGGCGGGTATAATTCACCCCTCCACTTT. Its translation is CASSLDGGYNSPLHF.

DNA for the CDR3: TGTGCCAGCAGGGACAGACAGTATAGCAATCAGCCCCAGCATTTT. This sequence encodes CASRDRQYSNQPQHF. This chain uses TRBV28 with TRBJ1-5, with a tentative D call TRBD1 (6 bases). This CDR3 is 15 amino acids long. V was shortened by 6 bases and J by 0 bases, with 12 bases between the two germline ends. Germline V CDR1 and CDR2: MDHEN, SYDVKM.

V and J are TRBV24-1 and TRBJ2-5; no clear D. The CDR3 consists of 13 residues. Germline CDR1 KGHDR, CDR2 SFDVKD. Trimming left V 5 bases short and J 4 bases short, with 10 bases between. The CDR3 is CATSGPKPETQYF. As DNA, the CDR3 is TGTGCCACCAGTGGTCCAAAACCAGAGACCCAGTACTTC.